This entry lists 16 T cell receptor beta chains sequenced from one sample in a study of shared clonotypes between healthy human individuals. Sequenced by immunoSEQ multiplex PCR; TCRdb stores in-frame clones only, minus some. The sample yields more than 400,000 clones, about 95% seen once. Sequencing used naive CD4+ T cells sorted from blood. Subset described: CD45RA+ positively selected. These receptors all come from a woman in her 30s in good health.

This sequence joins TRBV6-5 and TRBJ1-5, with D unclear. The V end was cut by 6 bases, the J end by 5 bases, with 14 bases between. Germline V CDR1 and CDR2: MNHEY, SVGAGI. This CDR3 comprises 14 residues. DNA of the CDR3: TGTGCCAGCAGGACCGGGCCCAGCGATCAGCCCCAGCATTTT. Its protein is CASRTGPSDQPQHF.

The J gene is TRBJ1-2, the V gene TRBV29-1; D is unresolved. CDR3 length: 12 amino acids. Per germline, CDR1 SQVTM and CDR2 ANQGSEA. The V end was cut by 4 bases, the J end by 7 bases, with 13 bases between. The CDR3 nucleotides read TGCAGCGTTGTAAGGGAAACGACTGGCTACACCTTC. Translation gives CSVVRETTGYTF.

The V call is TRBV5-1, the J call TRBJ2-1; TRBD2 might be the D (7 bases). Germline V gives CDR1 SGHRS, CDR2 YFSETQ. CDR3 length: 16 residues. V was trimmed by 2 bases and J by 4 bases, leaving 16 bases between them. This CDR3 reads CASSFGGGQGYNEQFF. For the CDR3, the DNA is TGCGCCAGCAGCTTCGGGGGAGGGCAGGGGTACAATGAGCAGTTCTTC.

CDR3 bases: TGTGCCAGCTCAACCCGAAAGACAGGCCTTGGGACCTACGAGCAGTACTTC. Amino acid sequence: CASSTRKTGLGTYEQYF. The V call is TRBV18, the J call TRBJ2-7; a possible D gene is TRBD1 (6 bases). This CDR3 is built from 17 residues. V was trimmed by 5 bases and J by 2 bases, leaving 22 bases between them. Germline CDR1 is KGHSH and CDR2 is LQKENI.

The J gene is TRBJ2-1, the V gene TRBV4-1; TRBD2 matches 8 bases. Germline loops: CDR1 MGHRA, CDR2 YSYEKL. V trimming: 2 bases; J trimming: 5 bases; junction bases outside the gene matches: 8. CDR3 size: 16 residues. CDR3 sequence: CASSQSGSGGNNEQFF. The CDR3 coding sequence is TGCGCCAGCAGCCAAAGCGGGAGTGGGGGGAACAATGAGCAGTTCTTC.

This chain links TRBV2 with TRBJ1-1, with D unclear. The germline V gene encodes CDR1 SNHLY and CDR2 FYNNEI. Deletions cut 6 bases from V and 2 bases from J, with 13 bases between. The CDR3 loop spans 14 amino acids. The CDR3 sequence is CASRAIIINTEAFF. As DNA, the CDR3 is TGTGCCAGCAGAGCAATAATAATAAACACTGAAGCTTTCTTT.

J is TRBJ1-3 and V is TRBV10-2; D unclear. The ends were cut back, 3 bases at V and 5 bases at J, with 5 bases in the middle. The V gene's germline CDR1 is WSHSY and CDR2 SAAADI. There are 12 residues in the CDR3. The CDR3 bases are TGCGCCAGCAGTGATAGGAGAAACACCATATATTTT. Protein: CASSDRRNTIYF.

The rearrangement links TRBV28 to TRBJ2-7, with 7 bases lining up with TRBD1. The V gene end was trimmed by 4 bases and the J gene end by 0 bases; junction bases not matched to a gene: 6. The length of the CDR3 is 15 residues. Germline CDR1 is MDHEN and CDR2 is SYDVKM. CDR3 bases: TGTGCCAGCAGTTGGGACAGATCCAGCTCCTACGAGCAGTACTTC. Protein sequence: CASSWDRSSSYEQYF.

The chain recombines TRBV2 with TRBJ2-3; D gene uncertain. Germline lookup yields CDR1 SNHLY and CDR2 FYNNEI. The V gene lost 1 base and the J gene lost 4 bases, with 3 bases spanning the gap. The CDR3 loop spans 12 amino acids. The CDR3 loop is CASSEEADTQYF. The CDR3 nucleotides are TGTGCCAGCAGTGAAGAGGCAGATACGCAGTATTTT.

V usage is TRBV5-1 and J usage is TRBJ1-1; possibly TRBD1 for D (5 bases). The ends were cut back, 2 bases at V and 4 bases at J, with 9 bases in the middle. CDR1 and CDR2 from the germline V gene are SGHRS and YFSETQ. CDR3 length: 13 amino acids. CDR3 loop: CASSFAGGTEAFF. The DNA of the CDR3 is TGCGCCAGCAGCTTCGCGGGGGGCACTGAAGCTTTCTTT.

This clone was recorded once. The chain couples TRBV5-8 to TRBJ2-7, with a tentative D call TRBD1 (6 bases). Germline assignment: CDR1 SGHTS and CDR2 YDEGEE. This CDR3 spans 13 amino acids. Trimming removed 2 bases from V and 3 bases from J, with 9 bases in between. Here the CDR3 reads CASSFRGNYEQYF. Written as DNA, the CDR3 is TGTGCCAGCAGCTTTAGGGGGAACTACGAGCAGTACTTC. The variable domain in full, with the rest retrieved from reference TRBV5-8 and TRBJ2-7, is EAGVTQSPTHLIKTRGQQATLRCSPISGHTSVYWYQQALGLGLQFLLWYDEGEERNRGNFPPRFSGRQFPNYSSELNVNALELEDSALYLCASSFRGNYEQYFGPGTRLTVT.

The rearrangement uses TRBV7-6 and TRBJ2-2, with D perhaps TRBD1 or TRBD2 (5 bases each). There are 17 residues in the CDR3. The V and J ends lost 4 bases and 8 bases respectively, with 23 bases between them. The germline V gene encodes CDR1 SGHVS and CDR2 FNYEAQ. As DNA, the CDR3 is TGTGCCAGCAGCTCAAGACCAGAGGGGTCAGTTGCTGGGGAGCTGTTTTTT. It encodes CASSSRPEGSVAGELFF.

This chain connects TRBV14 to TRBJ2-3; 8 nucleotides align to TRBD2. Germline values: CDR1 SGHDN, CDR2 FVKESK. This CDR3 spans 15 amino acids. V lost 5 bases to trimming and J lost 3 bases; unmatched junction nucleotides: 7. As DNA, the CDR3 is TGTGCCAGCAGCAGGGCCTTAGCGGGAACAGATACGCAGTATTTT. Its protein product is CASSRALAGTDTQYF.

The CDR3 loop is CASSIRTGRDLSGANVLTF. The CDR3 nucleotides read TGTGCCAGCAGCATACGGACAGGGAGGGACCTCTCTGGGGCCAACGTCCTGACTTTC. J is TRBJ2-6 and V is TRBV21-1; TRBD1 is taken as the D call from the table, unchecked against the DNA. TRBV21-1 is classified as a pseudogene. This CDR3 comprises 19 residues.

V gene TRBV5-1 combines with J gene TRBJ2-5, with D unclear. The J call is uncertain, as TRBJ2-7 better fits the DNA end. CDR1 SGHRS and CDR2 YFSETQ come from the germline V gene. CDR3 size: 11 residues. The CDR3 DNA sequence: TGCGCCAGCAGCACAGCCTACGAGCAGTACTTC. As protein: CASSTAYEQYF.

The V and J genes are TRBV18 and TRBJ1-2; possible D gene TRBD1, 5 bases. Between the trimmed V and J ends, which lost 3 bases and 4 bases, there was a span of 9 bases. This CDR3 has 13 residues. CDR1 KGHSH and CDR2 LQKENI come from the germline V gene. As DNA, the CDR3 is TGTGCCAGCTCACCCCGGGACTTCTATGGCTACACCTTC. As protein: CASSPRDFYGYTF.